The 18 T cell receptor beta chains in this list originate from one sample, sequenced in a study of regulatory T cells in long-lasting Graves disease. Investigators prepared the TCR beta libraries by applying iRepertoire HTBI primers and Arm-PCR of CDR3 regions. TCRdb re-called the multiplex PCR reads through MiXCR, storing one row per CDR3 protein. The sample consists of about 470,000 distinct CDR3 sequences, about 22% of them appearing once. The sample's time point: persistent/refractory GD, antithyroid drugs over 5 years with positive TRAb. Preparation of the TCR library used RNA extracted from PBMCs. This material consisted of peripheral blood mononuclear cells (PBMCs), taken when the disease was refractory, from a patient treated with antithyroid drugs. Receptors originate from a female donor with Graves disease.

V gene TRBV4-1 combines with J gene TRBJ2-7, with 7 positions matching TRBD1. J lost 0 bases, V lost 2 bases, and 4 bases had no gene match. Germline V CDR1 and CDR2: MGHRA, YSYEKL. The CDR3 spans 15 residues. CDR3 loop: CASSQLGQSSYEQYF. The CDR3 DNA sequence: TGCGCCAGCAGCCAATTGGGACAGAGCTCCTACGAGCAGTACTTC.

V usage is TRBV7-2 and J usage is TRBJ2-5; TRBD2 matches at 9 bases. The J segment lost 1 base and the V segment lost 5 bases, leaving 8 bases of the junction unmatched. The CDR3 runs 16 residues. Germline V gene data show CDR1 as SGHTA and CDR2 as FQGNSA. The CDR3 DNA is TGTGCCAGCAGCCAAGCTCTAGCGGGGCCCCAAGAGACCCAGTACTTC. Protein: CASSQALAGPQETQYF.

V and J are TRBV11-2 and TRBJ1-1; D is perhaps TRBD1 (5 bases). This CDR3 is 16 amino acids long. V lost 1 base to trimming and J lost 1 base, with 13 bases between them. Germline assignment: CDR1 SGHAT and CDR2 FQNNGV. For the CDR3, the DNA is TGTGCCAGCAGCTTAGGCCTCCTGACAGAGAACACTGAAGCTTTCTTT. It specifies CASSLGLLTENTEAFF.

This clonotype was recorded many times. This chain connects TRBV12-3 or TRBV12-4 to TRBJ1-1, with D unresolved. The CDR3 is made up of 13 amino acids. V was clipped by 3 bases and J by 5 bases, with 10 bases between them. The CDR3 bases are TGTGCCAGCAGTTTTGGTATTGAAACTGAAGCTTTCTTT. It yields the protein CASSFGIETEAFF.

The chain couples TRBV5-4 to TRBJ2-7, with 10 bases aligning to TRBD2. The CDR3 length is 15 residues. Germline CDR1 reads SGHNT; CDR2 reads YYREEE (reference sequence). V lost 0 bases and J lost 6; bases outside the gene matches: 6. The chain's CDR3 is CASSLGLAGVSEQYF. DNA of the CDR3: TGTGCCAGCAGCTTGGGCCTAGCGGGAGTAAGCGAGCAGTACTTC.

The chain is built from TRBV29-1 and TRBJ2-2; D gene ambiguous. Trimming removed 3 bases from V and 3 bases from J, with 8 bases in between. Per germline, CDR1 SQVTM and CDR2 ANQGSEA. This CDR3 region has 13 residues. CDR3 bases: TGCAGCGTTGATAGGTGGGACACCGGGGAGCTGTTTTTT. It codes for CSVDRWDTGELFF.

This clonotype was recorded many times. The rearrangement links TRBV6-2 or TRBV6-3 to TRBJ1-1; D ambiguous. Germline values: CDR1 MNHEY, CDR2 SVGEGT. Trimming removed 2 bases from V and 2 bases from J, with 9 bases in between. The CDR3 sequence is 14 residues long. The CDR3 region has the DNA TGTGCCAGCAGTTACGAACGGATTAACACTGAAGCTTTCTTT. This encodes CASSYERINTEAFF.

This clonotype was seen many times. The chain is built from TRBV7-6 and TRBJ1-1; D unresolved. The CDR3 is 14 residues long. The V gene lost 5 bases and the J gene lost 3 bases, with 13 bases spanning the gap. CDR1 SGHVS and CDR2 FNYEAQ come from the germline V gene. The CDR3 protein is CASSEGRRDTEAFF. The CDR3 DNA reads TGTGCCAGCAGCGAGGGTCGGAGGGACACTGAAGCTTTCTTT.

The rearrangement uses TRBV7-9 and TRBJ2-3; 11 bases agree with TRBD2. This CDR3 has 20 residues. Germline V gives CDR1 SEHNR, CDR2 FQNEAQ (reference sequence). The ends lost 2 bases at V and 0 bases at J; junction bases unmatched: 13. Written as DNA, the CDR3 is TGTGCCAGCAGCTTATTTACCGGGACTAGCGGATCTCTTAGCACAGATACGCAGTATTTT. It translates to CASSLFTGTSGSLSTDTQYF.

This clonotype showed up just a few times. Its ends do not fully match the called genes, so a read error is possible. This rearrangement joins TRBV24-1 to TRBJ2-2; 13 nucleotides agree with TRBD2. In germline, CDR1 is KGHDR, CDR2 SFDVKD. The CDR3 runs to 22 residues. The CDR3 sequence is CATSDHNPKGLAGPPKTGELFF. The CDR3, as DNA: TGTGCCACCAGTGATCATAACCCCAAGGGACTAGCGGGACCCCCGAAGACCGGGGAGCTGTTTTTT.

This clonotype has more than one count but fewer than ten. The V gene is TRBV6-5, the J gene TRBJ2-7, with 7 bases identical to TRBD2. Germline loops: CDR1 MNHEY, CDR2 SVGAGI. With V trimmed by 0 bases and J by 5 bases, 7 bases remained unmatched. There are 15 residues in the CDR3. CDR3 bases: TGTGCCAGCAGTTACTCCCCTGGGACTAACCACGAGCAGTACTTC. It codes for CASSYSPGTNHEQYF.

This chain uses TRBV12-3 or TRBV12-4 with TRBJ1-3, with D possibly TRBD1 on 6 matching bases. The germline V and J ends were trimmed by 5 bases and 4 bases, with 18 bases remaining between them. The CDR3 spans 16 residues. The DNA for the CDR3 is TGTGCCAGCAGTCCCCGCCAGGGGCAGGCAGGAAACACCATATATTTT. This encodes CASSPRQGQAGNTIYF.

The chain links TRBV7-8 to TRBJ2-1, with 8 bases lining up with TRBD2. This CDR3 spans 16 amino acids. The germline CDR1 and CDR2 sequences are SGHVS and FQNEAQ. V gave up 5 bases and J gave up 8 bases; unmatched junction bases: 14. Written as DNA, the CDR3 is TGTGCCAGCAGCCCAGGCGGGGGGACGGAGAGCGATGAGCAGTTCTTC. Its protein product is CASSPGGGTESDEQFF.

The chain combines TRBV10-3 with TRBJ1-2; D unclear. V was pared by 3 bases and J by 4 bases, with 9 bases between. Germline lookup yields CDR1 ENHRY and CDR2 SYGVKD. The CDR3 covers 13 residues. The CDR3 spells CAISDNGLYGYTF. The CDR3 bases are TGTGCCATCAGTGACAACGGGCTCTATGGCTACACCTTC.

The chain's CDR3 is CASSLKRETSGREVSRETQYF. CDR3 nucleotides: TGTGCCAGCAGCCTTAAAAGGGAGACTAGCGGGAGGGAGGTTTCAAGAGAGACCCAGTACTTC. This chain joins TRBV7-2 and TRBJ2-5, with 14 positions matching TRBD2. This CDR3 comprises 21 residues. Germline CDR1 reads SGHTA; CDR2 reads FQGNSA. V shed 5 bases, J shed 4 bases, and the junction held 21 bases outside the gene matches.

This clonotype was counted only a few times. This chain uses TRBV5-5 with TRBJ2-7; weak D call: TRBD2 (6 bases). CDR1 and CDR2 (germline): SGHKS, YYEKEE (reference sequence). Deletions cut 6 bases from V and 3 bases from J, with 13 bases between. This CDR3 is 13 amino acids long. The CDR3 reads CASIIKGGYEQYF. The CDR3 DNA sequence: TGTGCCAGCATCATTAAGGGAGGCTACGAGCAGTACTTC.

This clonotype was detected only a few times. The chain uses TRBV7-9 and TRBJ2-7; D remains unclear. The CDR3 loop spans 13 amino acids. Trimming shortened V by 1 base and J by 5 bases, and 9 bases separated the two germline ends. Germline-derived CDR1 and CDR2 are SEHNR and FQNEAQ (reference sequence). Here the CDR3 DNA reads TGTGCCAGCAGCTTAGACTCTACCCACGAGCAGTACTTC. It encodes CASSLDSTHEQYF.

The CDR3 reads CASSEAGTSDEQYF. CDR3 DNA sequence: TGTGCCAGCAGTGAAGCAGGGACTAGCGACGAGCAGTACTTC. The V gene is TRBV6-2 or TRBV6-3, the J gene TRBJ2-7; 10 bases agree with TRBD2. Trimming cost V 5 bases and J 5 bases; bases outside gene matches: 6. The CDR3 consists of 14 residues. CDR1 and CDR2 from the germline V gene are MNHEY and SVGEGT.